This T cell receptor beta chain was retrieved from a study of blood T cell repertoires in COVID-19. Study at large: Italy, Spain and the United States were the sources of the convalescent and acute COVID-19 samples.

The germline V gene encodes CDR1 LGHDT and CDR2 YNNKEL (reference sequence). The CDR3 is 16 amino acids. V lost 1 base to trimming and J lost 4 bases; unmatched junction nucleotides: 4. Using immunoSEQ multiplex PCR, the repertoire was profiled, and TCRdb retains in-frame clones only, with some absent. Of about 180,000 clones detected, roughly four fifths appear once; the ten largest clones hold around 7%. The rearrangement joins TRBV3-1 (or the pseudogene TRBV3-2) to TRBJ1-6, with 7 bases matching TRBD1. This sequence was found in a human donor in a cohort sampled during active COVID-19. Specimen: peripheral blood. The CDR3 DNA reads as TGTGCCAGCAGCCAAGTACGGACAGGTTATAATTCACCCCTCCACTTT. Protein product: CASSQVRTGYNSPLHF.